This is a list of T cell receptor beta chains from one sample in a study of post-analysis software for immune sequencing data. TCRdb reanalysed the PCR reads using MiXCR and keeps one entry per CDR3 protein. The repertoire has about 770,000 distinct CDR3 sequences, 40% to 55% of them found once; the top ten carry just under 5%. What was sequenced was blood. The receptors were sampled from a girl between 5 and 17 years old with multiple sclerosis. CDR3s include the opening cysteine and the closing phenylalanine or tryptophan. Size tells how often a clone was seen (once, few, many) or the class of an expanded clone, and some rows leave it out.

clone_size: few
v_call: TRBV27
cdr3_aa: CASSLSRLGSRNEQFF

clone_size: .
v_call: TRBV20-1
cdr3_aa: CSARLVAGGYEQYF

clone_size: few
v_call: TRBV3-1
cdr3_aa: CASSQATAGVDTDTQYF

clone_size: .
v_call: TRBV28
cdr3_aa: CASSLIPAGGPLDTQYF

clone_size: .
v_call: TRBV20-1
cdr3_aa: CSAPNILSGRSYNEQFF

clone_size: .
v_call: TRBV28
cdr3_aa: CASSLPSGTVYNEQFF

clone_size: .
v_call: TRBV20-1
cdr3_aa: CSARGASTHTDTQYF

clone_size: .
v_call: TRBV3-1
cdr3_aa: CASNGPGAKNIQYF

clone_size: .
v_call: TRBV12-3/TRBV12-4
cdr3_aa: CASSQTEYEQYF

clone_size: .
v_call: TRBV12-5
cdr3_aa: CASGLVPGTPYTYGYTF

clone_size: many
v_call: TRBV7-2
cdr3_aa: CASSYTDTQYF

clone_size: .
v_call: TRBV7-2
cdr3_aa: CASSSYGGPQGVEQYF

clone_size: .
v_call: TRBV19
cdr3_aa: CATHRAGGQYNEQFF

clone_size: .
v_call: TRBV6-4
cdr3_aa: CASSEGPEQGYTF

clone_size: .
v_call: TRBV13
cdr3_aa: CASTRGLRYGYTF

clone_size: .
v_call: TRBV6-1
cdr3_aa: CASWTGWPTYEQYF

clone_size: .
v_call: TRBV6-5
cdr3_aa: CASSYSWGSGQETQYF

clone_size: few
v_call: TRBV3-1
cdr3_aa: CASSHEWGRETQYF

clone_size: few
v_call: TRBV20-1
cdr3_aa: CSARVYNEQYF

clone_size: .
v_call: TRBV6-1
cdr3_aa: CASSEGYSGPRRETQYF

clone_size: few
v_call: TRBV20-1
cdr3_aa: CSARDWGVFGGSSYEQYF

clone_size: .
v_call: TRBV9
cdr3_aa: CASSPQDYFQETQYF

clone_size: .
v_call: TRBV7-2
cdr3_aa: CASSWTGWAFF

clone_size: .
v_call: TRBV5-1
cdr3_aa: CVSSLIGATSAHNEQFF

clone_size: .
v_call: TRBV20-1
cdr3_aa: CSASPGQDSNEQFF

clone_size: .
v_call: TRBV7-9
cdr3_aa: CASSLALRTVNNEQFF

clone_size: few
v_call: TRBV27
cdr3_aa: CASSLHIGTGAGYTF

clone_size: .
v_call: TRBV10-3
cdr3_aa: CANSESVDNEQFF

clone_size: .
v_call: TRBV5-6
cdr3_aa: CASSDGVNQPQHF

clone_size: few
v_call: TRBV6-4
cdr3_aa: CASSAGDTGELFF

clone_size: .
v_call: TRBV3-1
cdr3_aa: CASSQSGGSGSYEQYF

clone_size: .
v_call: TRBV6-5
cdr3_aa: CASSWDYNQPQHF

clone_size: few
v_call: TRBV11-2
cdr3_aa: CASSLERGFYNEQFF

clone_size: few
v_call: TRBV12-5
cdr3_aa: CASGLVQENEQFF

clone_size: .
v_call: TRBV29-1
cdr3_aa: CSVEDGVSDTQYF

clone_size: .
v_call: TRBV7-2
cdr3_aa: CASSSSSILGLAKNIQYF

clone_size: .
v_call: TRBV5-1
cdr3_aa: CASSIGQIYEQFF

clone_size: .
v_call: TRBV20-1
cdr3_aa: CDGYQETQYF

clone_size: .
v_call: TRBV7-9
cdr3_aa: CASSRGVAYGYTF

clone_size: .
v_call: TRBV6-5
cdr3_aa: CASSYAADSYEQYF

clone_size: once
v_call: TRBV5-1
cdr3_aa: CASIQSGLAGRETQYF

clone_size: once
v_call: TRBV7-3
cdr3_aa: CASSPTDSLVPQQYF

clone_size: few
v_call: TRBV6-1
cdr3_aa: CASSELGANYGYTF

clone_size: .
v_call: TRBV9
cdr3_aa: CASSVDEGGPYEQYF

clone_size: .
v_call: TRBV5-1
cdr3_aa: CASSLTFRGAENQPQHF

clone_size: once
v_call: TRBV5-1
cdr3_aa: CASSLQGLAGEEQFF

clone_size: .
v_call: TRBV10-3
cdr3_aa: CAISETRSGSTYEQYF

clone_size: few
v_call: TRBV20-1
cdr3_aa: CSVIGFSYEQYF

clone_size: .
v_call: TRBV12-3/TRBV12-4
cdr3_aa: CASSLQGRAFF